The clone carrying this T cell receptor (beta chain) was seen a handful of times. The target antigen is unknown. The data were obtained in a study of CD8 T cells in ankylosing spondylitis. Findings of the study overall: Relatively scarce in peripheral blood, disease-linked clones were CD8+. Some motif variants had been reported before (in reactive arthritis synovial fluid and blood). Among TCR beta sequences, a motif of eight or nine highly homologous variants appeared characteristic of ankylosing spondylitis blood.

Quantitative 5'-RACE with molecular barcodes produced the TCR beta libraries. In TCRdb, the 5' RACE reads were re-called with MiXCR into one record per CDR3 protein. The sample yields some 700,000 distinct CDR3 sequences, around 20% seen once. Trimming left V 3 bases short and J 0 bases short, with 6 bases between. The length of the CDR3 is 14 residues. The germline V gene encodes CDR1 SGDLS and CDR2 YYNGEE. The sample comprised blood, either unsorted or a sorted T cell fraction (not recorded which). This sequence was found in a male donor with ankylosing spondylitis. V usage is TRBV9 and J usage is TRBJ1-4; weak D call: TRBD1 (5 bases). This chain's CDR3 is CASSGGTTNEKLFF. The DNA for the CDR3 is TGTGCCAGCAGCGGGGGGACAACTAATGAAAAACTGTTTTTT.